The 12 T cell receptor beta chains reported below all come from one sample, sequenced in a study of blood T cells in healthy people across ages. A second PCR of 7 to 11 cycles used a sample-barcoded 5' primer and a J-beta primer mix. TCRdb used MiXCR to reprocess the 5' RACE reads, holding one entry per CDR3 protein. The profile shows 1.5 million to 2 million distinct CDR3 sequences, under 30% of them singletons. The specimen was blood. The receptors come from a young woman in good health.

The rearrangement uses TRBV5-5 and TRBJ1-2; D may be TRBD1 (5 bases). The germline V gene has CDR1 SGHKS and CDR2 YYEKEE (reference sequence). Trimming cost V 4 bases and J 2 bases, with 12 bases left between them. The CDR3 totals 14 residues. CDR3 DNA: TGTGCCAGCAGCGTGACAGATAAAAACTATGGCTACACCTTC. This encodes CASSVTDKNYGYTF.

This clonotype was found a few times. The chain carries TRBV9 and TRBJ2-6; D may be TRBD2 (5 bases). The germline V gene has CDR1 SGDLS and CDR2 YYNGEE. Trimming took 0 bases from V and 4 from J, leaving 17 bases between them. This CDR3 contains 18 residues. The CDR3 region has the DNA TGTGCCAGCAGCGTAGACCCCAGGCCGGGAAGGGGGGCCAACGTCCTGACTTTC. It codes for CASSVDPRPGRGANVLTF.

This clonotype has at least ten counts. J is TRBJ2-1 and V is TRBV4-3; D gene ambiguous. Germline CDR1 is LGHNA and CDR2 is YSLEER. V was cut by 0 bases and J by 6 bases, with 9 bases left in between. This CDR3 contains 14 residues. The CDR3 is CASSQDPASNEQFF. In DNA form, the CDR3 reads TGCGCCAGCAGCCAAGATCCAGCAAGCAATGAGCAGTTCTTC.

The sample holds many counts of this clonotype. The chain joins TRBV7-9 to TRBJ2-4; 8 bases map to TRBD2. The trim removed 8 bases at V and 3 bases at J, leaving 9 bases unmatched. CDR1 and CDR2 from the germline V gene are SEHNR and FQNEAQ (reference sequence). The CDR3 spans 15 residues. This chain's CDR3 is CASSPGSGGKNIQYF. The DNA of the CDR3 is TGTGCCAGCTCTCCGGGGAGCGGGGGCAAAAACATTCAGTACTTC.

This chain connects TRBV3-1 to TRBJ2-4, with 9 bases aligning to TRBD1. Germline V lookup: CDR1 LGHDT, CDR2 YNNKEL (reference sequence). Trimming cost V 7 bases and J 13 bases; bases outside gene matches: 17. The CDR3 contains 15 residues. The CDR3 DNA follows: TGTGCCAGCACCCAGGGGACAGGGATCCTTAATGAGCAGTACTTC. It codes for CASTQGTGILNEQYF.

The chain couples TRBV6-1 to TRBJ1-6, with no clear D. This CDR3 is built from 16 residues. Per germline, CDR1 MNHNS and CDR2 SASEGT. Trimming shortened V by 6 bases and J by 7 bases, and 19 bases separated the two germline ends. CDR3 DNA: TGTGCCAGCAGCGACGGCCTTGGGAACAGAAATTCACCCCTCCACTTT. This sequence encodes CASSDGLGNRNSPLHF.

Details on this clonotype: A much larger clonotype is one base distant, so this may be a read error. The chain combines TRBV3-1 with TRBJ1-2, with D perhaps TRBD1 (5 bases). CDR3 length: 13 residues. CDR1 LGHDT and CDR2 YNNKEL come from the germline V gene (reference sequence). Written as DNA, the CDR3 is TGTGCCGGCAGCCGGGGGGGTAACTATGGCTACACCTTC. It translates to CAGSRGGNYGYTF.

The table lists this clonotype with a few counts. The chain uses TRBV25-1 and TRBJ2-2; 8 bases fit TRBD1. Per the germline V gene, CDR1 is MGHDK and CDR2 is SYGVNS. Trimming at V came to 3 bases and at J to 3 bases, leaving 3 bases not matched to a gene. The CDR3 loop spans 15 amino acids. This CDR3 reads CASSDQTGDTGELFF. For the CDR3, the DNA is TGTGCCAGCAGTGACCAGACAGGGGACACCGGGGAGCTGTTTTTT.

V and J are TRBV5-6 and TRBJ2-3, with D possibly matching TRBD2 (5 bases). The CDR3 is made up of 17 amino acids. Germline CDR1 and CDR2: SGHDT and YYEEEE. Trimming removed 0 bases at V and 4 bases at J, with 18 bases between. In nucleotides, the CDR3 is TGTGCCAGCAGCTTGGGTCGGCGGGTCCGCGGAGCAGATACGCAGTATTTT. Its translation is CASSLGRRVRGADTQYF.

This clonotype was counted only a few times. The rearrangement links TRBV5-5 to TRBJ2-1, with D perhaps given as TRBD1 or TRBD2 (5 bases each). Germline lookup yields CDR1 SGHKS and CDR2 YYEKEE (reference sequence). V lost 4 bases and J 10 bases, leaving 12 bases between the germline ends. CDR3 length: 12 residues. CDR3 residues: CASSQPGREQFF. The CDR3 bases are TGTGCCAGCAGCCAGCCGGGACGAGAGCAGTTCTTC.

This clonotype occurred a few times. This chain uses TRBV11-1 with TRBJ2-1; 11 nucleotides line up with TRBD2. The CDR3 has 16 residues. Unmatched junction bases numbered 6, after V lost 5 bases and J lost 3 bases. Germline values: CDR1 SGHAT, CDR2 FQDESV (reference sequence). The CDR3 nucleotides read TGTGCCAGCAGCCCCTCGGGACTAGCGGTCTACAATGAGCAGTTCTTC. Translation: CASSPSGLAVYNEQFF.

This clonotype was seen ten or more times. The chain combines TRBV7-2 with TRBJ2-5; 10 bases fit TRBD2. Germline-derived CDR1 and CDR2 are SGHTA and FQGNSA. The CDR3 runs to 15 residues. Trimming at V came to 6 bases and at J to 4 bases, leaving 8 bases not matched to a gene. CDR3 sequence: CASRGLAGAVETQYF. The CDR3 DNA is TGTGCCAGCAGGGGTCTAGCGGGAGCTGTAGAGACCCAGTACTTC.